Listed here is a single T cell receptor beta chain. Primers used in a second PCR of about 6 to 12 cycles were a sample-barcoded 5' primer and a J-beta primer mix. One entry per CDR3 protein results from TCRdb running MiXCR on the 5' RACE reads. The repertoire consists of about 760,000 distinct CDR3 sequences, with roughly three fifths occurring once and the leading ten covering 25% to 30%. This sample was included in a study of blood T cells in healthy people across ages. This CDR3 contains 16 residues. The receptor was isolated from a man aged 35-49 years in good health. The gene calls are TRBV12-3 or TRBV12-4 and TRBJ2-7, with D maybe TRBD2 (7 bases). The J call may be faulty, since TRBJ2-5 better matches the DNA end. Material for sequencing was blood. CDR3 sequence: CASSPSQRGGGETQYF. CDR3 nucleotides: TGTGCCAGCAGTCCATCCCAAAGGGGGGGAGGGGAGACCCAGTACTTC.